This TCR beta chain was identified during a study of shared clonotypes between healthy human individuals. Unmatched junction bases numbered 6, after V lost 2 bases and J lost 5 bases. The germline V gene has CDR1 SQVTM and CDR2 ANQGSEA. The CDR3 totals 14 residues. Data came from immunoSEQ multiplex PCR; TCRdb stores just in-frame clones and leaves some out. The top ten clones hold around 0.14% of a sample with 2.5 million or so clones, more than 80% of them seen once. The chain joins TRBV29-1 to TRBJ1-5; 7 positions agree with TRBD1. The sample comprised naive CD4+ T cells sorted from blood. Subset noted: CD45RA+ positively selected. This clonotype was sampled from a man aged 18 to 30 in good health. CDR3 loop: CSVEFAGGYQPQHF. Here the CDR3 DNA reads TGCAGCGTTGAATTCGCAGGGGGGTATCAGCCCCAGCATTTT.